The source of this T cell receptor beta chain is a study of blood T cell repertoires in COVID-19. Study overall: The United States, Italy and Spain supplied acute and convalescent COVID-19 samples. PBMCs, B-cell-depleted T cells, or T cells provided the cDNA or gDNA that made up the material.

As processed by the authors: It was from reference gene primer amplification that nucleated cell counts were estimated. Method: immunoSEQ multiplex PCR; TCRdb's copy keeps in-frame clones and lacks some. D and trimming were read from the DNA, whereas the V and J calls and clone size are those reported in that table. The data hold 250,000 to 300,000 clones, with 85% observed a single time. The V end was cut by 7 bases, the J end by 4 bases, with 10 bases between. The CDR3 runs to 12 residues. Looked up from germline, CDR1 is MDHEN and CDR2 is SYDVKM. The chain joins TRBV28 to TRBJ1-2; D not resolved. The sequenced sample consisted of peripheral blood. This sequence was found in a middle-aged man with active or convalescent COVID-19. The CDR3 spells CASTLSFYGYTF. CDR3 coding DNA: TGTGCCAGCACCCTCAGTTTCTATGGCTACACCTTC.